The 19 T cell receptor beta chains in this list originate from one sample, sequenced in a study of blood T cells in healthy people across ages. Combining a sample-barcoded 5' primer with a J-beta primer mix, a second PCR ran for about 7 to 12 cycles. MiXCR, run by TCRdb on the 5' RACE reads, gives a single entry per CDR3 protein. Of hundreds of thousands of distinct CDR3 sequences in the sample, over 40% were seen once. Sequencing was carried out using blood. These receptors all come from a woman at least 80 years old in good health.

This clonotype appeared many times. V is TRBV28 and J is TRBJ1-2, with D possibly TRBD1 on 5 matching bases. There are 13 residues in the CDR3. Germline V gives CDR1 MDHEN, CDR2 SYDVKM. Trimming shortened V by 6 bases and J by 0 bases, and 8 bases separated the two germline ends. CDR3 in amino acids: CASSTGPNYGYTF. CDR3 bases: TGTGCCAGCAGCACGGGACCTAACTATGGCTACACCTTC.

For this clonotype: This may be a read error: a much more frequent sequence differs by one nucleotide. This chain connects TRBV2 to TRBJ2-1, with D possibly being TRBD2 (6 bases). Germline CDR1 is SNHLY and CDR2 is FYNNEI. The ends were cut back, 7 bases at V and 13 bases at J, with 23 bases in the middle. The CDR3 consists of 14 residues. CDR3 amino acids: CASIRSGEKETQFF. The CDR3, as DNA: TGTGCCAGCATTCGCTCGGGGGAAAAAGAGACCCAGTTCTTC.

Ten or more counts support this clonotype. This chain connects TRBV20-1 to TRBJ2-5; 10 bases map to TRBD2. Germline values: CDR1 DFQATT, CDR2 SNEGSKA (reference sequence). V shed 5 bases and J 1 base; nucleotides not matched to a gene: 7. The CDR3 extends over 15 amino acids. As DNA, the CDR3 is TGCAGTGCTGGACTAGCGGAGTTATTCCAAGAGACCCAGTACTTC. Its protein is CSAGLAELFQETQYF.

V usage is TRBV11-2 and J usage is TRBJ2-3, with TRBD2 matching over 8 bases. This CDR3 is built from 15 residues. The V and J ends lost 5 bases and 5 bases, in that order; junction bases with no gene match: 9. CDR1 SGHAT and CDR2 FQNNGV come from the germline V gene. The CDR3 DNA is TGTGCCAGCAGCCCAAGTCGGGGGGGGATAGATACGCAGTATTTT. Its translation: CASSPSRGGIDTQYF.

The CDR3 here is CASSQTGVYGYTF. The CDR3 region has the DNA TGTGCCAGCAGTCAAACAGGGGTATATGGCTACACCTTC. This chain links TRBV6-6 with TRBJ1-2; the match to TRBD1 covers 7 bases. Germline V gives CDR1 MNHNY, CDR2 SVGAGI (reference sequence). J lost 5 bases, V lost 5 bases, and 5 bases had no gene match. This CDR3 has 13 residues.

J is TRBJ2-3 and V is TRBV7-2; maybe TRBD1 (5 bases). The CDR3 loop spans 16 amino acids. Per germline, CDR1 SGHTA and CDR2 FQGNSA. V was pared by 1 base and J by 3 bases, with 14 bases between. The CDR3 here is CASSLEGVARTDTQYF. The CDR3 DNA follows: TGTGCCAGCAGCTTAGAAGGGGTTGCTCGTACAGATACGCAGTATTTT.

As regards this clonotype: Possible read error: a much larger clone is one base away. The CDR3 spells CASYPGDRDLNEQYF. DNA for the CDR3: TGCGCCAGCTACCCCGGCGACAGGGACCTCAATGAGCAGTACTTC. The chain combines TRBV5-1 with TRBJ2-1, with 7 bases matching TRBD1. The J call could be wrong; TRBJ2-7 is a better fit for the DNA end. The CDR3 runs to 15 residues. Germline CDR1 and CDR2: SGHRS and YFSETQ.

The chain is built from TRBV5-1 and TRBJ2-5, with a weak D call TRBD2 (6 bases). Looked up from germline, CDR1 is SGHRS and CDR2 is YFSETQ. The V end was cut by 3 bases, the J end by 7 bases, with 13 bases between. The length of the CDR3 is 13 residues. CDR3 in amino acids: CASSWGTEGTQYF. CDR3 nucleotides: TGCGCCAGCAGCTGGGGGACTGAAGGGACCCAGTACTTC. The variable domain in full, with the rest retrieved from reference TRBV5-1 and TRBJ2-5, is KAGVTQTPRYLIKTRGQQVTLSCSPISGHRSVSWYQQTPGQGLQFLFEYFSETQRNKGNFPGRFSGRQFSNSRSEMNVSTLELGDSALYLCASSWGTEGTQYFGPGTRLLVL.

This clonotype was recorded many times. The chain uses TRBV2 and TRBJ2-1, with 7 nucleotides matching TRBD2. Germline V gene sequence: CDR1 SNHLY, CDR2 FYNNEI. V lost 0 bases, J lost 10 bases, and 3 bases stayed unmatched. The CDR3 sequence is 13 residues long. This CDR3 is CASSEALAEEQFF. As DNA, the CDR3 is TGTGCCAGCAGTGAAGCGCTAGCGGAGGAGCAGTTCTTC.

This clonotype showed up many times. The chain is built from TRBV5-1 and TRBJ2-1; TRBD2 matches at 7 bases. Germline CDR1 and CDR2: SGHRS and YFSETQ. CDR3 length equals 13 residues. The V gene end was trimmed by 6 bases and the J gene end by 4 bases; junction bases not matched to a gene: 4. The CDR3 reads CASMRDYYNEQFF. The CDR3 DNA reads as TGCGCCAGCATGAGGGACTATTACAATGAGCAGTTCTTC.

The table lists this clonotype with a few counts. The V call is TRBV28, the J call TRBJ1-5; 7 bases are shared with TRBD1. After removal of 3 bases from V and 5 bases from J, the junction contained 7 bases not matched to a gene. This CDR3 spans 15 amino acids. CDR1 is MDHEN and CDR2 is SYDVKM in the germline V gene. The CDR3 is CASSFTTGFHQPQHF. In DNA form, the CDR3 reads TGTGCCAGCAGTTTCACGACAGGGTTCCATCAGCCCCAGCATTTT.

CDR3 amino acids: CASSFSRTNEKLFF. CDR3 nucleotides: TGTGCCAGCAGTTTCTCACGGACGAATGAAAAACTGTTTTTT. The chain links TRBV28 to TRBJ1-4; D uncertain. Per the germline V gene, CDR1 is MDHEN and CDR2 is SYDVKM. V was shortened by 3 bases and J by 5 bases, with 10 bases between the two germline ends. The CDR3 spans 14 residues.

Comment on this clonotype: Since a much larger clone is just one base distant, this may be a read error. The chain is built from TRBV4-1 and TRBJ2-1, with 9 bases matching TRBD1. Per germline, CDR1 MGHRA and CDR2 YSYEKL. The CDR3 is 16 amino acids. V was pared by 1 base and J by 6 bases, with 7 bases of the junction left unmatched. CDR3 residues: CASSQVVGQGTNEQFF. The CDR3 DNA follows: TGCGCCAGCAGCCAAGTGGTGGGACAGGGCACCAATGAGCAGTTCTTC.

In its sample, this clonotype was seen a few times. The rearrangement links TRBV18 to TRBJ2-4; 13 bases are a match to TRBD2. CDR1 is KGHSH and CDR2 is LQKENI in the germline V gene. This CDR3 has 17 amino acids. The V segment lost 0 bases and the J segment 7 bases; nucleotides outside the gene matches: 6. In DNA, the CDR3 is TGTGCCAGCTCACCACCCGCCGGGACTAGCGGGGAGAACATTCAGTACTTC. It translates to CASSPPAGTSGENIQYF.

Ten or more counts support this clonotype. The rearrangement joins TRBV11-2 to TRBJ2-3, with 9 bases aligning to TRBD1. V was pared by 4 bases and J by 8 bases, with 10 bases of the junction left unmatched. CDR1 SGHAT and CDR2 FQNNGV come from the germline V gene. The length of the CDR3 is 15 residues. The CDR3 DNA follows: TGTGCCAGCAGCTCTTCCGGGACAGGGCGGCGTACGCAGTATTTT. This gives the protein CASSSSGTGRRTQYF.

This clonotype has a count of ten or more. This chain connects TRBV7-2 to TRBJ2-1; 7 bases are shared with TRBD1. Per the germline V gene, CDR1 is SGHTA and CDR2 is FQGNSA. The V segment lost 2 bases and the J segment 5 bases; nucleotides outside the gene matches: 3. This CDR3 is 14 amino acids long. The CDR3 spells CASSLTGDHNEQFF. CDR3 coding DNA: TGTGCCAGCAGCTTAACAGGGGATCACAATGAGCAGTTCTTC.

This clonotype was detected ten times or more. The chain carries TRBV29-1 and TRBJ2-5, with 9 positions matching TRBD1. V lost 4 bases and J lost 5; bases outside the gene matches: 8. The CDR3 is 14 amino acids. CDR1 and CDR2 from the germline V gene are SQVTM and ANQGSEA. The CDR3 protein is CSVASQGATETQYF. The CDR3 nucleotides are TGCAGCGTTGCCTCACAGGGGGCTACGGAGACCCAGTACTTC. The full variable domain, completed using reference TRBV29-1 and TRBJ2-5, is SAVISQKPSRDICQRGTSLTIQCQVDSQVTMMFWYRQQPGQSLTLIATANQGSEATYESGFVIDKFPISRPNLTFSTLTVSNMSPEDSSIYLCSVASQGATETQYFGPGTRLLVL.

This clonotype occurred many times. The rearrangement links TRBV4-1 to TRBJ2-7; no reliable D call. This CDR3 spans 14 amino acids. Germline V CDR1 and CDR2: MGHRA, YSYEKL. V lost 0 bases to trimming and J lost 3 bases, with 9 bases between them. The CDR3 sequence: CASSQEEYNYEQYF. The CDR3 DNA follows: TGCGCCAGCAGCCAAGAGGAGTATAACTACGAGCAGTACTTC.

This chain joins TRBV7-2 and TRBJ2-5, with D uncertain. CDR1 and CDR2 from the germline V gene are SGHTA and FQGNSA. V lost 5 bases to trimming and J lost 8 bases, with 24 bases between them. The CDR3 covers 16 residues. For the CDR3, the DNA is TGTGCCAGCAGCCCAGCTTCTGTTGGGCCCCGTGGCACCCAGTACTTC. Translation gives CASSPASVGPRGTQYF. The full variable domain, its missing parts supplied by reference TRBV7-2 and TRBJ2-5, is GAGVSQSPSNKVTEKGKDVELRCDPISGHTALYWYRQSLGQGLEFLIYFQGNSAPDKSGLPSDRFSAERTGGSVSTLTIQRTQQEDSAVYLCASSPASVGPRGTQYFGPGTRLLVL.